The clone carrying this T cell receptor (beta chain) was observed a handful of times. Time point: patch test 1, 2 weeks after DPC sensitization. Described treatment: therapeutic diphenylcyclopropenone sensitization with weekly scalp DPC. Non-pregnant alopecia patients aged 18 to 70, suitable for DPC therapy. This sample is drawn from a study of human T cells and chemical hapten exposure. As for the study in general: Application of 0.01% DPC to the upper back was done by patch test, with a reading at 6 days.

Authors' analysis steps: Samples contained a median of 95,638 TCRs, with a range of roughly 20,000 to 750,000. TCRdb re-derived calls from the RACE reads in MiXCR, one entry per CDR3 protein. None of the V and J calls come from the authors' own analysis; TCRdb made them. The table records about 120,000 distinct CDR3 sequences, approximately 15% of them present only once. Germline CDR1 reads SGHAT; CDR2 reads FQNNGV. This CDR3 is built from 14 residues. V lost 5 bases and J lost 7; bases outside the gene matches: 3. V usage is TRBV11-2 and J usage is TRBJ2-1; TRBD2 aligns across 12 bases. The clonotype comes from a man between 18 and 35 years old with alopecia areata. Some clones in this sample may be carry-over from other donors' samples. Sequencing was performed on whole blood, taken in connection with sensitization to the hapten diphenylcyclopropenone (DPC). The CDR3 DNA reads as TGTGCCAGCAGCCGACTAGCGGGGGAAAATGAGCAGTTCTTC. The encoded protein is CASSRLAGENEQFF.